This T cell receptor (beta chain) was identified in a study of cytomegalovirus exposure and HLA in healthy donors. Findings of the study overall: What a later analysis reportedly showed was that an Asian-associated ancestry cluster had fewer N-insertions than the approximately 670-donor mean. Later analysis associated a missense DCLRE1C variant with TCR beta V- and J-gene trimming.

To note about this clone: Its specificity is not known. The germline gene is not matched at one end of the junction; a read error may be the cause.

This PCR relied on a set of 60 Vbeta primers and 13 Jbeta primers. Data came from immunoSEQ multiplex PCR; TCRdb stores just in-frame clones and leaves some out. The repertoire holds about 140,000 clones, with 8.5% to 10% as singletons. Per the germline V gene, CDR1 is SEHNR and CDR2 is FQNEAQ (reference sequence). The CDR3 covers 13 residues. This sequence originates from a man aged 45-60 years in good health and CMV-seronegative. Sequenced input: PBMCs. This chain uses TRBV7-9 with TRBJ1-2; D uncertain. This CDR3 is CARSLAESYGYTF. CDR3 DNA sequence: TGTGCCAGAAGCTTAGCCGAGAGCTATGGCTACACCTTC. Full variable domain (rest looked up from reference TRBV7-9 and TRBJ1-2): DTGVSQNPRHKITKRGQNVTFRCDPISEHNRLYWYRQTLGQGPEFLTYFQNEAQLEKSRLLSDRFSAERPKGSFSTLEIQRTEQGDSAMYLCARSLAESYGYTFGSGTRLTVV.